These 21 T cell receptor beta chains originate from one sample sequenced in a study of human T cells and chemical hapten exposure. In TCRdb, the RACE reads were re-called with MiXCR into one record per CDR3 protein. The sample lists roughly 120,000 distinct CDR3 sequences; around 8.2% were seen once. Time point noted: healthy volunteer bleed at 2 weeks. The study extracted total RNA from unfractionated whole blood. Specimen: whole blood. Receptor source: a male donor in good health. Some clones in this sample may be carry-over from other donors' samples.

V and J are TRBV12-3 or TRBV12-4 and TRBJ2-3; 9 bases are shared with TRBD2. Trimming cost V 3 bases and J 4 bases; bases outside gene matches: 5. The length of the CDR3 is 15 residues. The CDR3 nucleotides read TGTGCCAGCAGTTTTACTAGCGGGTTCTCAGATACGCAGTATTTT. It yields the protein CASSFTSGFSDTQYF.

In its sample, this clonotype was seen a few times. The V and J genes are TRBV24-1 and TRBJ2-1; 7 bases align to TRBD1. Germline trimming cut 4 bases from V and 7 bases from J; bases unmatched to any gene: 3. CDR1 KGHDR and CDR2 SFDVKD come from the germline V gene. This CDR3 comprises 13 residues. As DNA, the CDR3 is TGTGCCACCAGTGAGGGGACAGTTAATGAGCAGTTCTTC. Translated, it gives CATSEGTVNEQFF.

This clonotype was seen more than once but under ten times. This chain joins TRBV5-1 and TRBJ1-6; TRBD1 matches 7 bases. The CDR3 runs to 15 residues. With V trimmed by 2 bases and J by 4 bases, 3 bases remained unmatched. CDR1 SGHRS and CDR2 YFSETQ come from the germline V gene. CDR3: CASSFGRGYNSPLHF. DNA for the CDR3: TGCGCCAGCAGCTTTGGCAGGGGGTATAATTCACCCCTCCACTTT.

The sample holds a few counts of this clonotype. V and J are TRBV11-2 and TRBJ2-3; D call uncertain. Germline values: CDR1 SGHAT, CDR2 FQNNGV. V was clipped by 0 bases and J by 3 bases, with 10 bases between them. The CDR3 loop spans 15 amino acids. The DNA of the CDR3 is TGTGCCAGCAGCTTAGATTCCATAGGAACAGATACGCAGTATTTT. Its translation: CASSLDSIGTDTQYF.

The V and J genes are TRBV14 and TRBJ2-1, with D unclear. CDR1 and CDR2 (germline): SGHDN, FVKESK. The CDR3 sequence is 15 residues long. V was clipped by 2 bases and J by 14 bases, with 22 bases between them. CDR3 coding DNA: TGTGCCAGCAGCCAACACTCGAAGGGCACAAAAAGTGAGTTCTTC. This translates into CASSQHSKGTKSEFF.

The V call is TRBV7-9, the J call TRBJ2-7; unclear D gene. Germline CDR1 and CDR2: SEHNR and FQNEAQ (reference sequence). V was cut by 7 bases and J by 2 bases, with 9 bases left in between. This CDR3 is 12 amino acids long. The CDR3 is CASTKRAYEQYF. The CDR3 nucleotides read TGTGCCAGCACCAAGAGAGCCTACGAGCAGTACTTC. The full variable domain, in which reference TRBV7-9 and TRBJ2-7 provide the parts outside the CDR3, is DTGVSQNPRHKITKRGQNVTFRCDPISEHNRLYWYRQTLGQGPEFLTYFQNEAQLEKSRLLSDRFSAERPKGSFSTLEIQRTEQGDSAMYLCASTKRAYEQYFGPGTRLTVT.

The V call is TRBV20-1, the J call TRBJ1-1; D is possibly TRBD1 (5 bases). V lost 0 bases to trimming and J lost 2 bases, with 16 bases between them. The CDR3 is 16 residues long. Germline V gene sequence: CDR1 DFQATT, CDR2 SNEGSKA (reference sequence). CDR3 sequence: CSARDWDWGGNTEAFF. Here the CDR3 DNA reads TGCAGTGCTAGAGATTGGGATTGGGGCGGAAACACTGAAGCTTTCTTT.

This clonotype has just a few counts. V gene TRBV29-1 combines with J gene TRBJ2-7; either TRBD1 or TRBD2 may fit D (5 bases each). CDR1 is SQVTM and CDR2 is ANQGSEA in the germline V gene. The CDR3 spans 14 residues. Trimming took off 6 bases at V and 2 bases at J, with 17 bases between the two ends. CDR3 DNA sequence: TGCAGCGTCGCCGGACCTAGGGGACCCTACGAGCAGTACTTC. As protein: CSVAGPRGPYEQYF.

J is TRBJ2-7 and V is TRBV12-5; the D is unclear. The germline V gene encodes CDR1 LGHNT and CDR2 FRNRAP. The CDR3 extends over 13 amino acids. Deletions cut 1 base from V and 3 bases from J, with 7 bases between. The CDR3 coding sequence is TGTGCTAGTGGTTTGGCAAACGGCTACGAGCAGTACTTC. Amino acids: CASGLANGYEQYF.

This clonotype was seen more than once but under ten times. The chain carries TRBV2 and TRBJ2-1, with a tentative D call TRBD2 (5 bases). Germline-derived CDR1 and CDR2 are SNHLY and FYNNEI. This CDR3 contains 13 residues. V lost 6 bases to trimming and J lost 3 bases, with 9 bases between them. DNA for the CDR3: TGTGCCAGCAGCCCCCGGGACTACAATGAGCAGTTCTTC. This translates into CASSPRDYNEQFF.

This clonotype has a handful of counts. The chain recombines TRBV6-5 with TRBJ1-1, with 8 bases matching TRBD1. The germline CDR1 and CDR2 sequences are MNHEY and SVGAGI. V lost 4 bases and J lost 4; bases outside the gene matches: 11. The CDR3 has 16 amino acids. The CDR3 bases are TGTGCCAGCAGTTCCCGACAGGGGCAATGGGGCACTGAAGCTTTCTTT. Translating gives CASSSRQGQWGTEAFF.

The chain recombines TRBV6-5 with TRBJ2-3; 8 bases fit TRBD1. The CDR3 spans 14 residues. The V segment lost 0 bases and the J segment 6 bases; nucleotides outside the gene matches: 2. CDR1 is MNHEY and CDR2 is SVGAGI in the germline V gene. The CDR3 sequence is CASSYSTGDDTQYF. CDR3 in DNA: TGTGCCAGCAGTTACTCGACAGGGGACGATACGCAGTATTTT.

V gene TRBV28 combines with J gene TRBJ2-5, with D tentatively TRBD1 (5 bases). Trimming cost V 5 bases and J 5 bases, with 12 bases left between them. The germline V gene encodes CDR1 MDHEN and CDR2 SYDVKM. This CDR3 contains 13 residues. The CDR3 region has the DNA TGTGCCAGCAGTCGACAGCAGATCGAGACCCAGTACTTC. Amino acid sequence: CASSRQQIETQYF.

This clonotype was recorded at least ten times. The J gene is TRBJ2-7, the V gene TRBV7-2; D remains unclear. Germline CDR1 reads SGHTA; CDR2 reads FQGNSA. CDR3 length: 11 residues. The V gene lost 4 bases and the J gene lost 5 bases, with 6 bases spanning the gap. The CDR3 loop is CASSSRDEQYF. As DNA, the CDR3 is TGTGCCAGCAGCTCAAGGGACGAGCAGTACTTC.

This clonotype was seen repeatedly, ten times or more. The V gene is TRBV29-1, the J gene TRBJ1-1; D might be TRBD1 (6 bases). V lost 0 bases and J 5 bases, leaving 22 bases between the germline ends. Germline CDR1 and CDR2: SQVTM and ANQGSEA. The CDR3 extends over 17 amino acids. CDR3 bases: TGCAGCGTTGAAGATGGGACCGCAGGGGTTCCAAGGACTGAAGCTTTCTTT. Protein sequence: CSVEDGTAGVPRTEAFF.

The chain couples TRBV6-6 to TRBJ1-1; 8 positions agree with TRBD1. Trimming removed 6 bases from V and 5 bases from J; junction bases left unmatched: 8. This CDR3 region has 14 residues. The V gene's germline CDR1 is MNHNY and CDR2 SVGAGI (reference sequence). Here the CDR3 DNA reads TGTGCCAGCAGCAACAGGGGGTTGGGAACTGAAGCTTTCTTT. Translated: CASSNRGLGTEAFF.

This clonotype has at least ten counts. The chain employs TRBV7-9 and TRBJ2-1; D unresolved. The CDR3 spans 15 residues. V lost 5 bases and J 2 bases, leaving 13 bases between the germline ends. Germline CDR1 and CDR2: SEHNR and FQNEAQ (reference sequence). The DNA for the CDR3 is TGTGCCAGCAGCCCGAGTGGATCACCCTACAATGAGCAGTTCTTC. This sequence encodes CASSPSGSPYNEQFF.

This clonotype was seen a handful of times. The chain joins TRBV5-6 to TRBJ2-7, with TRBD1 matching 7 bases. CDR3 length: 14 residues. V lost 0 bases and J lost 6; bases outside the gene matches: 6. Germline CDR1 and CDR2: SGHDT and YYEEEE. CDR3 nucleotides: TGTGCCAGCAGCTTGGTGAGGGGGCCGGGCGAGCAGTACTTC. It encodes CASSLVRGPGEQYF.

There are many counts of this clonotype. The chain carries TRBV3-1 and TRBJ1-5; 10 bases are shared with TRBD1. Trimming removed 3 bases from V and 3 bases from J; junction bases left unmatched: 2. The length of the CDR3 is 15 residues. Per germline, CDR1 LGHDT and CDR2 YNNKEL (reference sequence). CDR3 loop: CASSHGTGANQPQHF. DNA of the CDR3: TGTGCCAGCAGCCACGGGACAGGGGCCAATCAGCCCCAGCATTTT.

The rearrangement links TRBV7-9 to TRBJ2-7, with D possibly matching TRBD2 (5 bases). The CDR3 has 18 residues. CDR1 and CDR2 (germline): SEHNR, FQNEAQ (reference sequence). The V end was cut by 3 bases, the J end by 0 bases, with 21 bases between. CDR3 residues: CASSFLALGRALSYEQYF. CDR3 nucleotides: TGTGCCAGCAGCTTTCTCGCTCTAGGGCGGGCCCTCTCCTACGAGCAGTACTTC. The variable domain in full, with the rest retrieved from reference TRBV7-9 and TRBJ2-7, is DTGVSQNPRHKITKRGQNVTFRCDPISEHNRLYWYRQTLGQGPEFLTYFQNEAQLEKSRLLSDRFSAERPKGSFSTLEIQRTEQGDSAMYLCASSFLALGRALSYEQYFGPGTRLTVT.

This clonotype occurred a few times. This chain links TRBV20-1 with TRBJ2-1, with 9 bases aligning to TRBD1. Germline V gene data show CDR1 as DFQATT and CDR2 as SNEGSKA (reference sequence). The CDR3 is made up of 15 amino acids. Unmatched junction bases numbered 8, after V lost 3 bases and J lost 5 bases. This CDR3 is CSARDTTGGDNEQFF. CDR3 DNA: TGCAGTGCTAGGGACACGACAGGGGGTGACAATGAGCAGTTCTTC.